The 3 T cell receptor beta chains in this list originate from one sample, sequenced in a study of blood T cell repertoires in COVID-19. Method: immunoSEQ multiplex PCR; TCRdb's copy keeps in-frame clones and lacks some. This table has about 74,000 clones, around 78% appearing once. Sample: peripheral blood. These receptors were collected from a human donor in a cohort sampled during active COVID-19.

The CDR3 DNA reads TGTGCCACCAGCCCGACCCGACAGCTCTACGAGCAGTACTTC. This codes for CATSPTRQLYEQYF. This chain links TRBV15 with TRBJ2-7, with a tentative D call TRBD1 (5 bases). Germline assignment: CDR1 LNHNV and CDR2 YYDKDF (reference sequence). V lost 5 bases and J lost 3, with 14 bases in between. The length of the CDR3 is 14 residues.

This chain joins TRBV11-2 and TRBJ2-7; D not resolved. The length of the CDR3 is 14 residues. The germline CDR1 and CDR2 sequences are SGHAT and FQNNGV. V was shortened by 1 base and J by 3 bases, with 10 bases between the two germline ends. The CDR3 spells CASSLARGRYEQYF. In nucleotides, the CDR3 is TGTGCCAGCAGCTTAGCGCGTGGTCGCTACGAGCAGTACTTC.

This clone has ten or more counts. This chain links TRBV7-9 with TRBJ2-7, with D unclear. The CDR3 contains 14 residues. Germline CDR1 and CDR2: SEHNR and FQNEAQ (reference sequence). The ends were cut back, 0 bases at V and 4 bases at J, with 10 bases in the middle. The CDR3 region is CASSLAPGIYEQYF. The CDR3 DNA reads TGTGCCAGCAGCTTAGCGCCAGGAATTTACGAGCAGTACTTC.